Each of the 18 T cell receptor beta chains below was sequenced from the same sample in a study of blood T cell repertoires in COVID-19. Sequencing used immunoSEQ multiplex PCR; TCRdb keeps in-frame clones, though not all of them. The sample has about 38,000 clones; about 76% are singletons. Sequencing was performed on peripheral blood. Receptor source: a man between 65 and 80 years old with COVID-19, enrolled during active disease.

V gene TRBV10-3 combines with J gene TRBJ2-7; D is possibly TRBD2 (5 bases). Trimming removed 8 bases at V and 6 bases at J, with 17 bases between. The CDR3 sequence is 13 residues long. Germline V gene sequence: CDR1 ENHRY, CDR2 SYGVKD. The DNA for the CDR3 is TGTGCCATCGGGTCGCCGGGCGAGGGCGAGCAGTACTTC. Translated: CAIGSPGEGEQYF.

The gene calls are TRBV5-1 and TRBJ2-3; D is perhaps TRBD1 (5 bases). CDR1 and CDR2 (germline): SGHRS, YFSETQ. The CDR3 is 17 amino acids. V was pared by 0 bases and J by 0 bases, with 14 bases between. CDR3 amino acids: CASSLAIGHSSTDTQYF. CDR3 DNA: TGCGCCAGCAGCTTGGCCATAGGACACTCTAGCACAGATACGCAGTATTTT.

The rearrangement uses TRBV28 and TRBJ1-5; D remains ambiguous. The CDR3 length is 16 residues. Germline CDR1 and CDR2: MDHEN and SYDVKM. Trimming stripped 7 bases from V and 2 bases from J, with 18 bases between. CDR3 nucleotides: TGTGCCAGCACCTATGAAAGGGTGGAGGGCAATCAGCCCCAGCATTTT. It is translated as CASTYERVEGNQPQHF.

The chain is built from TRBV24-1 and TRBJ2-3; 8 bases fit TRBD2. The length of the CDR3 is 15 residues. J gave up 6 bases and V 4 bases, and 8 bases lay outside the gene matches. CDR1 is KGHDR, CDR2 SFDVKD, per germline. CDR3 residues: CATSDAGTSRDTQYF. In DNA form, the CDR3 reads TGTGCCACCAGTGACGCCGGGACTAGTCGTGATACGCAGTATTTT.

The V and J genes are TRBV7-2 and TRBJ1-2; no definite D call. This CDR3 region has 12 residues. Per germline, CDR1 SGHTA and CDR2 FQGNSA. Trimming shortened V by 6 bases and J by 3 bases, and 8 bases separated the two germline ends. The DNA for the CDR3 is TGTGCCAGCAGTGACTCTTACTATGGCTACACCTTC. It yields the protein CASSDSYYGYTF.

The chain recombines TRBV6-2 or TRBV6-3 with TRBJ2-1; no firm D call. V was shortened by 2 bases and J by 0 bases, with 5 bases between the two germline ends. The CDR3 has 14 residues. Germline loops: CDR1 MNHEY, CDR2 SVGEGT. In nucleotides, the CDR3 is TGTGCCAGCAGTTACCTTAGCTCCTACAATGAGCAGTTCTTC. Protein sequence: CASSYLSSYNEQFF.

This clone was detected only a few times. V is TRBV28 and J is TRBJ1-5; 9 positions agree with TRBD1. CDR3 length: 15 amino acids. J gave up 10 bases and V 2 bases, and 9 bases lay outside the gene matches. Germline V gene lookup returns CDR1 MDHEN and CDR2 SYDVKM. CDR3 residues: CASSLNRGRGGPQHF. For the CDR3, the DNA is TGTGCCAGCAGTTTAAACAGGGGGCGCGGGGGACCCCAGCATTTT.

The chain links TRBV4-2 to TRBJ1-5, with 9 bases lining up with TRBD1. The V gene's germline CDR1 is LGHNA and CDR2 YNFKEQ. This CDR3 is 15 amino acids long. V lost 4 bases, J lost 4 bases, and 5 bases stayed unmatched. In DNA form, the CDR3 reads TGTGCCAGCAGCCGGAGACAGGGGGAAAATCAGCCCCAGCATTTT. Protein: CASSRRQGENQPQHF.

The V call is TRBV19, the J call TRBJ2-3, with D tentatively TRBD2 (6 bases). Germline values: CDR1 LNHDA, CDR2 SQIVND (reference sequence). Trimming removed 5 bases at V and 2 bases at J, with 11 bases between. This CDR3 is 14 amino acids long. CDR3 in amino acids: CASSPLDYTDTQYF. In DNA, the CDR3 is TGTGCCAGTAGTCCCCTGGACTACACAGATACGCAGTATTTT.

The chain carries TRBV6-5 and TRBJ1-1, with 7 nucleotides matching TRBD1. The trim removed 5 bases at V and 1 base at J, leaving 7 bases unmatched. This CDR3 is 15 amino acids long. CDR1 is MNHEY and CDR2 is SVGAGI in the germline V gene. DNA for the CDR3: TGTGCCAGCAGTCAACAACAGGGGCGGAACACTGAAGCTTTCTTT. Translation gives CASSQQQGRNTEAFF.

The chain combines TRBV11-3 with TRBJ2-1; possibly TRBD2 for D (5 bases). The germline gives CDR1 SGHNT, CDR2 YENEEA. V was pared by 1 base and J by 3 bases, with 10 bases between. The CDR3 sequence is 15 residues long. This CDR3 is CASSLVLGDYNEQFF. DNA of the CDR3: TGTGCCAGCAGCTTAGTATTGGGAGACTACAATGAGCAGTTCTTC.

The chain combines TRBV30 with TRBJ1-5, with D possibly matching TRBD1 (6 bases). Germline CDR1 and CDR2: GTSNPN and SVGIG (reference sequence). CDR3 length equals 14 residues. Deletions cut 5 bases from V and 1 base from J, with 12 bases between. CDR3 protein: CAWYGTSSNQPQHF. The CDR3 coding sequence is TGTGCCTGGTACGGGACATCCAGCAATCAGCCCCAGCATTTT. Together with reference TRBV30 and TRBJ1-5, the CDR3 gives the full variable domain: SQTIHQWPATLVQPVGSPLSLECTVEGTSNPNLYWYRQAAGRGLQLLFYSVGIGQISSEVPQNLSASRPQDRQFILSSKKLLLSDSGFYLCAWYGTSSNQPQHFGDGTRLSIL.

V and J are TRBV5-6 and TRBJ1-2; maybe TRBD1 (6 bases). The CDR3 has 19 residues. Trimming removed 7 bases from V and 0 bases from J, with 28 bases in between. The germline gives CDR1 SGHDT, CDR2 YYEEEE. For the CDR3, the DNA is TGTGCCAGCCCCAATATCCTCTATCCAAGGACAGCGCCTAACTATGGCTACACCTTC. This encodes CASPNILYPRTAPNYGYTF.

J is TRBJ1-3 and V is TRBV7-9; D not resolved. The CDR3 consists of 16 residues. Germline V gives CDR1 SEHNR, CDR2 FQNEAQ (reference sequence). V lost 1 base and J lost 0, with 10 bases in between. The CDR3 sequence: CASSLGLLSSGNTIYF. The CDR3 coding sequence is TGTGCCAGCAGCTTAGGGTTGTTGAGCTCTGGAAACACCATATATTTT.

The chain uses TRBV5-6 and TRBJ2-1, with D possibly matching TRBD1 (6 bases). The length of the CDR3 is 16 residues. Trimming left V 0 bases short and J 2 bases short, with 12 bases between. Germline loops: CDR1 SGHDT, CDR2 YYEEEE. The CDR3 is CASSLDPTGAYNEQFF. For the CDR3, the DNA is TGTGCCAGCAGCTTGGACCCGACAGGAGCCTACAATGAGCAGTTCTTC.

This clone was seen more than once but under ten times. CDR3 DNA sequence: TGTGCCAGCAGCTTGGGGACACCTCACGGGGAAGCTTTCTTT. This encodes CASSLGTPHGEAFF. This chain joins TRBV11-3 and TRBJ1-1, with D possibly TRBD1 on 6 matching bases. The CDR3 consists of 14 residues. CDR1 SGHNT and CDR2 YENEEA come from the germline V gene. V lost 3 bases to trimming and J lost 8 bases, with 16 bases between them.

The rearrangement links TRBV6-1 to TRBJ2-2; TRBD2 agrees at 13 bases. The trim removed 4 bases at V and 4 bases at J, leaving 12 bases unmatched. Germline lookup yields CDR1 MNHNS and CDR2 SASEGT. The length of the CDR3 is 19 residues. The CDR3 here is CASSGRTSGGTSVTGELFF. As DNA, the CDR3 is TGTGCCAGCAGTGGCCGGACTAGCGGGGGAACGAGTGTCACCGGGGAGCTGTTTTTT.

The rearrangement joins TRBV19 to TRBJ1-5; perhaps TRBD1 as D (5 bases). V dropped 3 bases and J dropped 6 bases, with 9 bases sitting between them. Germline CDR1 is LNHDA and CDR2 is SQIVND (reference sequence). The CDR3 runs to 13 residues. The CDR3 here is CASSIDSSQPQHF. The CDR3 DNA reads TGTGCCAGTAGTATTGACAGTTCTCAGCCCCAGCATTTT.